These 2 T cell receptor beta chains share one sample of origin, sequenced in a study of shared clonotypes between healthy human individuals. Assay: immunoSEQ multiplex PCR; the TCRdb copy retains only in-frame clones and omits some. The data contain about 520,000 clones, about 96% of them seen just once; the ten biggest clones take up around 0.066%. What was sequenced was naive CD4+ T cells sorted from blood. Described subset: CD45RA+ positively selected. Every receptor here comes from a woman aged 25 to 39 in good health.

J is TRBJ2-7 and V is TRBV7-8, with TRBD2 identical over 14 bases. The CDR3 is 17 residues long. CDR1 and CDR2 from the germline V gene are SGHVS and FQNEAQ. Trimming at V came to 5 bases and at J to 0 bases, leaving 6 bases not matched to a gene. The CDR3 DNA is TGTGCCAGCAGCCTACGACTAGCGGGAGGGAGCTCCTACGAGCAGTACTTC. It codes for CASSLRLAGGSSYEQYF.

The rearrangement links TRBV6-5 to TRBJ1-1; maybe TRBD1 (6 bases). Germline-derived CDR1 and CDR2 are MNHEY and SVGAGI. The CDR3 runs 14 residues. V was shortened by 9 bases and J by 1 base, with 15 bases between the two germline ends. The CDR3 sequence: CASATGRGNTEAFF. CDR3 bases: TGTGCCAGTGCCACAGGGCGGGGGAACACTGAAGCTTTCTTT.